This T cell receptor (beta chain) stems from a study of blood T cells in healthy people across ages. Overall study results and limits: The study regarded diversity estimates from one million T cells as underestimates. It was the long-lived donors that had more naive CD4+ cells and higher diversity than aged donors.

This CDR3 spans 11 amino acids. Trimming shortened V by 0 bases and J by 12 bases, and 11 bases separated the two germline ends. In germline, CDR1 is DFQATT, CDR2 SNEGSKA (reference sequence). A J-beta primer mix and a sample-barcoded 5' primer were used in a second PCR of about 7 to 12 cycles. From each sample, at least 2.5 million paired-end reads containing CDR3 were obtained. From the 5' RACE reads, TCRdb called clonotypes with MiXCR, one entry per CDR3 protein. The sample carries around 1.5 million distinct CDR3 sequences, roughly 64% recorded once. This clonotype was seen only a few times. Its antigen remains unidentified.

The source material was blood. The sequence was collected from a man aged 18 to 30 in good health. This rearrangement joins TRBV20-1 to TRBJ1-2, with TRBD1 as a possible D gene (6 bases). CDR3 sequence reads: CSARDRTVNTF. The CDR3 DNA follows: TGCAGTGCTAGAGACCGGACAGTAAACACCTTC.